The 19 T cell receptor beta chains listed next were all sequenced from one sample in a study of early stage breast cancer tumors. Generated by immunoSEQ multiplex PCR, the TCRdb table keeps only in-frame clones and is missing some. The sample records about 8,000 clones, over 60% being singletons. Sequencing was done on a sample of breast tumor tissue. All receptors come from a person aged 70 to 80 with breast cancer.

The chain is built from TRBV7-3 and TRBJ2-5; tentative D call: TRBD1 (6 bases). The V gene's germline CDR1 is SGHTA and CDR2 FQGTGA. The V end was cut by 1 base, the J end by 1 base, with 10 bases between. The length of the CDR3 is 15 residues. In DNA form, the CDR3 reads TGTGCCAGCAGCTTAAGAGGGGGATCCCAAGAGACCCAGTACTTC. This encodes CASSLRGGSQETQYF.

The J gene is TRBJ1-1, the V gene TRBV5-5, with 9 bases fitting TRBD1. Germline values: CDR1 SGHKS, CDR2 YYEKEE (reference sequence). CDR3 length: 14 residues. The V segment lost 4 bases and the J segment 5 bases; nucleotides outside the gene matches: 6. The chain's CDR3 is CASSLGQGRTEAFF. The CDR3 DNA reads TGTGCCAGCAGCCTGGGACAGGGAAGGACTGAAGCTTTCTTT.

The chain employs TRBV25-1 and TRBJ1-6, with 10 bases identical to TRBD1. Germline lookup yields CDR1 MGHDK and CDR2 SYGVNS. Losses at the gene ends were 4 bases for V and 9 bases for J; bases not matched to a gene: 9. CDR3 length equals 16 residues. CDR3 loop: CASSAPDRGQGSPLHF. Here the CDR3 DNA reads TGTGCCAGCAGTGCTCCCGACAGGGGGCAGGGTTCACCCCTCCACTTT. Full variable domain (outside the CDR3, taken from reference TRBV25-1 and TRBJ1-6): EADIYQTPRYLVIGTGKKITLECSQTMGHDKMYWYQQDPGMELHLIHYSYGVNSTEKGDLSSESTVSRIRTEHFPLTLESARPSHTSQYLCASSAPDRGQGSPLHFGNGTRLTVT.

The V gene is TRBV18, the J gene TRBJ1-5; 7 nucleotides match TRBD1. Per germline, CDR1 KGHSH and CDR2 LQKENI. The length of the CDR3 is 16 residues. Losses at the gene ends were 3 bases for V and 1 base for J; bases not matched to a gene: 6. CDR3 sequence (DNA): TGTGCCAGCTCACCTACAGGGGACGTGAGCAATCAGCCCCAGCATTTT. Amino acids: CASSPTGDVSNQPQHF.

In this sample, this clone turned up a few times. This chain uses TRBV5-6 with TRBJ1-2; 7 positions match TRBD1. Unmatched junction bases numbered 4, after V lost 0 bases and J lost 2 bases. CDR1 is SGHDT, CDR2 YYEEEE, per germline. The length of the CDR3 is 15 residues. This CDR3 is CASSLGTGANYGYTF. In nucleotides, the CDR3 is TGTGCCAGCAGCTTGGGTACAGGGGCAAACTATGGCTACACCTTC.

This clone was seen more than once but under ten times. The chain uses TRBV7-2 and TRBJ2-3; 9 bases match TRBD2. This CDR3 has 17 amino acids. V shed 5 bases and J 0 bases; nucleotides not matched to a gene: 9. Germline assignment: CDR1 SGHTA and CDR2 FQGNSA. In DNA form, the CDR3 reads TGTGCCAGCAGCCCGGCGGAGGCGGGGGGGAGCACAGATACGCAGTATTTT. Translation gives CASSPAEAGGSTDTQYF.

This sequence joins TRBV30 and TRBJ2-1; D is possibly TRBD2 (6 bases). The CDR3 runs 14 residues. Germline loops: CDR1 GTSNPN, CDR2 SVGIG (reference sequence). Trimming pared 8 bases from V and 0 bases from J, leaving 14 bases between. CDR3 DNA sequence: TGTGCCGGGGCCGGGAGCAGCTCCTACAATGAGCAGTTCTTC. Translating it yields CAGAGSSSYNEQFF. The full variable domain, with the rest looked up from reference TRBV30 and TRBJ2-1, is SQTIHQWPATLVQPVGSPLSLECTVEGTSNPNLYWYRQAAGRGLQLLFYSVGIGQISSEVPQNLSASRPQDRQFILSSKKLLLSDSGFYLCAGAGSSSYNEQFFGPGTRLTVL.

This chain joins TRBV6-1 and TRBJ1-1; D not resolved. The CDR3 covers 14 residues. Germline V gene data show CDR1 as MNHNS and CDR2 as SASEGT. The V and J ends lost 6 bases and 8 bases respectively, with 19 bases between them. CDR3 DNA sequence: TGTGCCAGCAGAGGAACAGAACGTGCCCTAGAAGCTTTCTTT. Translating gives CASRGTERALEAFF.

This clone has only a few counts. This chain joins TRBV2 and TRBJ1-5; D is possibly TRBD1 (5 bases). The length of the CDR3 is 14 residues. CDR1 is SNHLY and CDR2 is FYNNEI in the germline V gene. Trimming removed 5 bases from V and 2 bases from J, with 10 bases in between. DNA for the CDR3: TGTGCCAGCAGTCCCCTAGGGGGCAATCAGCCCCAGCATTTT. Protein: CASSPLGGNQPQHF.

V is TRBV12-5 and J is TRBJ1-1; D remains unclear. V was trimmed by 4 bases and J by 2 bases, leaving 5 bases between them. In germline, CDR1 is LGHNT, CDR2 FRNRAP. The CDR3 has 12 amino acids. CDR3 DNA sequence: TGTGCTAGTGGTTCGTATAACACTGAAGCTTTCTTT. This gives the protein CASGSYNTEAFF.

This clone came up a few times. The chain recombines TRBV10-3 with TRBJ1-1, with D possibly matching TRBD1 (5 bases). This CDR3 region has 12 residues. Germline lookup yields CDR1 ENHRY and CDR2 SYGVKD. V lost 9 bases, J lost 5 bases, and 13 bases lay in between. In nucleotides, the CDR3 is TGTGCCATATTGAGCGGGGGGACTGAAGCTTTCTTT. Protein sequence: CAILSGGTEAFF.

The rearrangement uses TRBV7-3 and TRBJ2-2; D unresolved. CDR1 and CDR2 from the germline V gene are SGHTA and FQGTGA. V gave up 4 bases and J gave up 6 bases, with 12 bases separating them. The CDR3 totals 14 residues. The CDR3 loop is CASSSTAGSGELFF. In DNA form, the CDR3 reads TGTGCCAGCAGCTCAACGGCAGGCTCCGGGGAGCTGTTTTTT.

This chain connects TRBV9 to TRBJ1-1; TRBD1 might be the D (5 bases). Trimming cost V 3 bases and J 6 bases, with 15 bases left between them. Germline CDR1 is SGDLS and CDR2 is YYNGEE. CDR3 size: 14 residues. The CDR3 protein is CASSAGTPNSEAFF. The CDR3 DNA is TGTGCCAGCAGCGCAGGGACTCCTAACTCTGAAGCTTTCTTT.

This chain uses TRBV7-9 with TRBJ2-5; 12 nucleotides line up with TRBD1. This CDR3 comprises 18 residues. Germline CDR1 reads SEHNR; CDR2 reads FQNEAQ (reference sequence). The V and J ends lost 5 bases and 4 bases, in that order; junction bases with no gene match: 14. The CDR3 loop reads CASSPKGTGGPLIETQYF. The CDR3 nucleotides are TGTGCCAGCAGCCCTAAAGGGACAGGGGGCCCCTTGATAGAGACCCAGTACTTC.

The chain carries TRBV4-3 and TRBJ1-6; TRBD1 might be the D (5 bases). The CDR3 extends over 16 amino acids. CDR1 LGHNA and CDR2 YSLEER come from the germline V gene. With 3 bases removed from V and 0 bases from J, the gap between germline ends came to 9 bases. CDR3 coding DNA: TGCGCCAGCAGCCAGAAAGACAGCTCCTATAATTCACCCCTCCACTTT. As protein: CASSQKDSSYNSPLHF.

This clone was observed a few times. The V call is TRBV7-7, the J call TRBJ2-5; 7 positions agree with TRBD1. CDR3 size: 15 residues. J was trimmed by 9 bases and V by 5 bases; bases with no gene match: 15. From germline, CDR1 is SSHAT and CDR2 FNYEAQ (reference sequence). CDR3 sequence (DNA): TGTGCCAGCAGCCCCCGGGACAGTCCTTATGGTGCCCAGTACTTC. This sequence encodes CASSPRDSPYGAQYF.

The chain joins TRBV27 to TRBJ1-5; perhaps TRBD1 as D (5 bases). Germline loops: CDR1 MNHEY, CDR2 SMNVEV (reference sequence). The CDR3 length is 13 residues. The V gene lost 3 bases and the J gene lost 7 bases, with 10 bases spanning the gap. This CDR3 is CASSLGGGQPQHF. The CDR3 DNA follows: TGTGCCAGCAGTTTGGGGGGAGGGCAGCCCCAGCATTTT.

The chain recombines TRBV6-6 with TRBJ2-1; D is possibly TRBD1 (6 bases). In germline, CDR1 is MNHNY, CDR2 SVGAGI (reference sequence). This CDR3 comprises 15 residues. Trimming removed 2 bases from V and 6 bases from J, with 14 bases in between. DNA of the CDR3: TGTGCCAGCAGTTACCCGCCAGGGGCGGGCAATGAGCAGTTCTTC. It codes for CASSYPPGAGNEQFF.

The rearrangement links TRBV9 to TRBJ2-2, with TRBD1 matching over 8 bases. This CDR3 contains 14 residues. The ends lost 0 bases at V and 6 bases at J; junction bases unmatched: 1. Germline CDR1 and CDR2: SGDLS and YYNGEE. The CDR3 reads CASSVAQGAGELFF. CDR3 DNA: TGTGCCAGCAGCGTAGCACAGGGGGCCGGGGAGCTGTTTTTT.